This TCR beta chain derives from a study of beta chain features in type 1 diabetes (dated by TCRdb to 2016 to 2019). About the investigation overall: Patients and healthy donors did not differ in mean age, gender distribution, total cell number or subset yield. A total of about 100 million sorted cells were examined across all samples, and RNA yield correlated strongly with the number of cells per subset. The study compared TCRB repertoires of sorted circulating CD4+ T cell subsets between recently diagnosed type 1 diabetes patients and matched healthy donors. Naive and central memory subsets were obtained from all 30 or so donors, but regulatory and stem cell-like memory subsets were isolated from only 8 patients and roughly 8 healthy donors. The paper's findings and limits, for the study overall: Type 1 diabetes patients showed a moderate but significant shortening of TCRB CDR3 length in all four CD4+ subsets. Patients with type 1 diabetes made fewer insertions and deleted more nucleotides at VDJ recombination sites, implying thymic rearrangement abnormalities. Naive, central memory and regulatory TCRB repertoires appeared more similar among patients than among healthy donors. Only small numbers of individuals were included in the HLA sub-analyses, which left unresolved whether HLA type had any influence on TCRB rearrangement. Shorter templates might have been favored by PCR, but patient and control samples were amplified and corrected together, so both groups would have been affected equally by any skew. Because cDNA was sequenced instead of genomic DNA, highly expressing activated cells could be over-represented, though the groups showed no difference in activation or CD3 levels.

The High Capacity cDNA Reverse Transcription Kit was used to reverse transcribe all of the isolated RNA, meaning that expressed TCRB transcripts were what got sequenced. Deep immunoSEQ sequencing was applied to naive, central memory and regulatory T cell samples, giving an average of about 3.57 million total reads per sample. Sorted cells were lysed in RLT buffer and RNA was extracted with DNase-treated RNeasy Micro or Mini kits, depending on cell number. To prevent cross-contamination, each cell subset was processed individually, whereas patient and healthy donor samples were processed jointly. The immunoSEQ multiplex PCR was used to amplify TCRB sequences from cDNA, generating 87-bp fragments that spanned the CDR3 region. Sequencing of the amplicons was performed on the Illumina HiSeq platform. The study's own analysis went as follows. Synthetic template baselines were used to correct PCR bias computationally, reads within Hamming distance 2 were collapsed together, and singletons that could not be merged were discarded. Reads were aligned against IMGT to assign V, D and J genes, CDR3 length and insertions or deletions at six rearrangement sites. Within each subset, clonotype counts were normalized to sorted cell number, after which true diversity and Gini coefficients were computed with the tcR R package. Repertoire sharing was quantified using the overlap coefficient calculated on TCRB nucleotide sequences. Not all clones reach the TCRdb copy of this immuneACCESS table, which keeps in-frame sequences only. Checked studies attribute under half of the gap to unresolved V genes and leave the rest unexplained. V, J and clone size are taken as reported in that table, and D and trimming were inferred from the DNA itself. The sample records around 150,000 clones, less than 9% of which are singletons. Jointly, the top ten make up 1.1% to 1.5% of the sample.

There are 14 amino acids in the CDR3, from cysteine to phenylalanine inclusive. CDR3 DNA only is kept here, 42 bases in frame from base 1. V has 6 bases trimmed and J has 4 bases trimmed; junction bases matching no gene number 9. CDR1 and CDR2 are read off the germline V gene (reference sequence) as LNHDA and SQIVND. Remarks on this clone: The specificity of this receptor is unknown. No qualities accompany the bases; no much larger clone lies one base away.

A single peripheral blood draw of around 120 mL on average was collected from each donor into heparinised tubes. A BD FACSAria II was used to sort naive, central memory, regulatory and stem cell-like memory CD4+ T cells with a panel that included CD45RO, CCR7, CD25, CD127, CD95 and CD27. Purity was above 95% for every sorted population. PBMCs were separated immediately by Lymphoprep density gradient centrifugation and were stained directly, without being cultured. To minimize batch effects, samples were stained and sorted in pairs, one healthy donor with one patient per experiment. The sequence joins TRBV19 to TRBJ2-7; 7 central bases correspond to TRBD2. Sequencing was done on a sample of central memory CD4+ T cells from blood. This clonotype originated in a woman aged 25 to 39 in good health. For the CDR3, the sequence is CASSSLAADYEQYF. The nucleotide sequence reads TGTGCCAGTAGCTCTCTAGCGGCGGATTACGAGCAGTACTTC. Outside the CDR3, residues come from the reference TRBV19 and TRBJ2-7 proteins, so the full variable domain is: DGGITQSPKYLFRKEGQNVTLSCEQNLNHDAMYWYRQDPGQGLRLIYYSQIVNDFQKGDIAEGYSVSREKKESFPLTVTSAQKNPTAFYLCASSSLAADYEQYFGPGTRLTVT.